The sequence of this TCR beta chain was determined in a study of cytomegalovirus exposure and HLA in healthy donors. Only a few counts were recorded for this clone. The V segment lost 4 bases and the J segment 7 bases; nucleotides outside the gene matches: 8. CDR1 and CDR2 (germline): SQVTM, ANQGSEA. The CDR3 spans 13 residues. 60 Vbeta and 13 Jbeta primers were used in PCR. Original processing methods: Unique TCR beta chains totaled around 86 million in a later count, with some 10 million of them shared. Clones were sequenced by immunoSEQ multiplex PCR, and TCRdb holds only the in-frame ones, with some missing. V, J and clone size are those of that table, while D and trimming were read from the DNA. The sample holds roughly 100,000 clones, around three quarters seen once.

V is TRBV29-1 and J is TRBJ2-7; 9 bases are a match to TRBD1. This receptor was taken from a man aged 50 to 59 in good health and CMV-seropositive. The sample taken for sequencing was PBMCs. The CDR3 nucleotides are TGCAGCGTTGTACAGGGGGCGATAGGGGAGCAGTACTTC. Protein: CSVVQGAIGEQYF.